One and the same sample provided the 27 T cell receptor beta chains below, sequenced in a study of cytomegalovirus exposure and HLA in healthy donors. Primers for the PCR totalled 60 Vbeta and 13 Jbeta. Assay: immunoSEQ multiplex PCR; the TCRdb copy retains only in-frame clones and omits some. The table lists roughly 160,000 clones, approximately 77% of them singletons. Material for sequencing was PBMCs. The receptors come from a man under 40 in good health and CMV-seropositive.

The chain couples TRBV6-1 to TRBJ2-2, with D possibly matching TRBD2 (6 bases). The CDR3 runs 13 residues. Trimming pared 5 bases from V and 4 bases from J, leaving 8 bases between. The germline V gene has CDR1 MNHNS and CDR2 SASEGT. CDR3 nucleotide sequence: TGTGCCAGCAGTCGGGACTTCACCGGGGAGCTGTTTTTT. Its protein product is CASSRDFTGELFF.

This clone was detected only a few times. CDR3 loop: CASSALPGSYNEQFF. CDR3 nucleotides: TGTGCCAGCAGCGCCCTCCCCGGCTCCTACAATGAGCAGTTCTTC. The chain has TRBV7-8 and TRBJ2-1; D is undetermined. The CDR3 has 15 amino acids. Trimming left V 5 bases short and J 0 bases short, with 11 bases between. The germline V gene encodes CDR1 SGHVS and CDR2 FQNEAQ.

In its sample, this clone was seen once. The chain employs TRBV7-3 and TRBJ2-3, with 7 bases that match TRBD1. The CDR3 totals 17 residues. Germline assignment: CDR1 SGHTA and CDR2 FQGTGA. V lost 2 bases and J lost 0; bases outside the gene matches: 8. CDR3 loop: CASSLYDRATSTDTQYF. The DNA of the CDR3 is TGTGCCAGCAGCTTATACGACAGGGCAACTAGCACAGATACGCAGTATTTT.

This chain's CDR3 is CASSSYRSPYEQYF. The CDR3 nucleotides read TGTGCCAGCAGCTCGTACAGATCTCCCTACGAGCAGTACTTC. V and J are TRBV7-2 and TRBJ2-7; no reliable D call. The CDR3 is 14 amino acids. Trimming left V 4 bases short and J 2 bases short, with 12 bases between. Germline-derived CDR1 and CDR2 are SGHTA and FQGNSA.

The rearrangement uses TRBV4-1 and TRBJ1-3, with unresolved D. This CDR3 has 14 residues. V shed 3 bases and J shed 4 bases, with 10 bases lying between them. The germline V gene has CDR1 MGHRA and CDR2 YSYEKL. CDR3 DNA sequence: TGCGCCAGCAGCCACCCCGCCCGGGGAAACACCATATATTTT. This codes for CASSHPARGNTIYF.

This sequence joins TRBV28 and TRBJ1-2; 8 nucleotides agree with TRBD1. The CDR3 extends over 13 amino acids. Germline V gene data show CDR1 as MDHEN and CDR2 as SYDVKM. Trimming cost V 5 bases and J 5 bases; bases outside gene matches: 4. The CDR3 sequence: CASSSRTGYGYTF. The CDR3 DNA follows: TGTGCCAGCAGTAGCCGGACAGGGTATGGCTACACCTTC.

This clone was seen a few times. This chain uses TRBV9 with TRBJ2-7; TRBD2 matches at 16 bases. This CDR3 contains 18 residues. Germline-derived CDR1 and CDR2 are SGDLS and YYNGEE. The junction had 7 bases not matched to a gene; V was cut back by 2 bases and J by 2 bases. In nucleotides, the CDR3 is TGTGCCAGCAGCGTCGGGACTAGCGGGGGGGACCATACCTACGAGCAGTACTTC. It encodes CASSVGTSGGDHTYEQYF.

The chain uses TRBV6-6 and TRBJ1-6; D unclear. The CDR3 spans 14 residues. V was pared by 4 bases and J by 0 bases, with 4 bases between. Per germline, CDR1 MNHNY and CDR2 SVGAGI (reference sequence). The CDR3 loop is CASSFSSYNSPLHF. As DNA, the CDR3 is TGTGCCAGCAGTTTTAGCTCCTATAATTCACCCCTCCACTTT.

The gene calls are TRBV29-1 and TRBJ2-7; TRBD1 matches 7 bases. J was trimmed by 2 bases and V by 7 bases; bases with no gene match: 5. The germline gives CDR1 SQVTM, CDR2 ANQGSEA. There are 12 residues in the CDR3. In nucleotides, the CDR3 is TGCAGCGCCGGGACAGAAGCCTACGAGCAGTACTTC. It codes for CSAGTEAYEQYF.

This chain uses TRBV9 with TRBJ2-5, with D unresolved. V lost 0 bases to trimming and J lost 0 bases, with 6 bases between them. Germline V gene lookup returns CDR1 SGDLS and CDR2 YYNGEE. The CDR3 is 14 amino acids. Here the CDR3 reads CASSVAVYQETQYF. DNA of the CDR3: TGTGCCAGCAGCGTAGCAGTGTACCAAGAGACCCAGTACTTC.

Here the CDR3 DNA reads TGTGCCATCAGTGGAGGACACGCTAGCACAGATACGCAGTATTTT. Its translation: CAISGGHASTDTQYF. The V call is TRBV10-3, the J call TRBJ2-3, with D tentatively TRBD1 (5 bases). The CDR3 contains 15 residues. Deletions cut 4 bases from V and 0 bases from J, with 11 bases between. Germline CDR1 and CDR2: ENHRY and SYGVKD.

The chain employs TRBV18 and TRBJ1-2, with a weak D call TRBD1 (6 bases). The CDR3 has 12 amino acids. V was clipped by 0 bases and J by 10 bases, with 9 bases between them. Per the germline V gene, CDR1 is KGHSH and CDR2 is LQKENI. CDR3 sequence: CASSPPDRSYTF. The DNA of the CDR3 is TGTGCCAGCTCACCACCCGACAGGTCCTACACCTTC.

V gene TRBV5-6 combines with J gene TRBJ1-6; 8 bases are a match to TRBD1. The V gene end was trimmed by 4 bases and the J gene end by 8 bases; junction bases not matched to a gene: 5. Per the germline V gene, CDR1 is SGHDT and CDR2 is YYEEEE. The CDR3 is 14 amino acids. The CDR3 sequence is CASSPDRGYSPLHF. The DNA of the CDR3 is TGTGCCAGCAGCCCCGACAGGGGATATTCACCCCTCCACTTT.

The V gene is TRBV5-5, the J gene TRBJ1-1, with unresolved D. There are 12 residues in the CDR3. V shed 2 bases and J shed 9 bases, with 11 bases lying between them. CDR1 SGHKS and CDR2 YYEKEE come from the germline V gene (reference sequence). The CDR3 region is CASSFLRHQAFF. In DNA form, the CDR3 reads TGTGCCAGCAGCTTCCTTAGACACCAAGCTTTCTTT.

The chain has TRBV7-3 and TRBJ2-5, with TRBD1 matching over 8 bases. CDR1 SGHTA and CDR2 FQGTGA come from the germline V gene. CDR3 length: 14 residues. Germline trimming cut 5 bases from V and 5 bases from J; bases unmatched to any gene: 7. This chain's CDR3 is CASSAQGGGETQYF. CDR3 bases: TGTGCCAGCAGCGCACAGGGGGGCGGGGAGACCCAGTACTTC.

The rearrangement links TRBV6-5 to TRBJ1-1; 8 bases align to TRBD1. V lost 7 bases, J lost 5 bases, and 12 bases stayed unmatched. CDR1 is MNHEY, CDR2 SVGAGI, per germline. The CDR3 is 15 amino acids. CDR3 sequence reads: CASNKGTGPGTEAFF. CDR3 DNA: TGTGCCAGCAATAAAGGGACAGGCCCTGGGACTGAAGCTTTCTTT.

This sequence joins TRBV28 and TRBJ2-2, with 8 bases aligning to TRBD1. This CDR3 region has 16 residues. After removal of 7 bases from V and 5 bases from J, the junction contained 12 bases not matched to a gene. The germline gives CDR1 MDHEN, CDR2 SYDVKM. The CDR3 loop reads CASKSADRAKTGELFF. The CDR3 DNA is TGTGCCAGCAAGTCCGCGGACAGGGCTAAGACCGGGGAGCTGTTTTTT.

This clone was detected a few times. The chain employs TRBV9 and TRBJ2-2, with 7 bases fitting TRBD1. The CDR3 runs 15 residues. Trimming at V came to 2 bases and at J to 0 bases, leaving 1 base not matched to a gene. From germline, CDR1 is SGDLS and CDR2 YYNGEE. The CDR3 DNA is TGTGCCAGCAGCGTCGGGACAGCGAACACCGGGGAGCTGTTTTTT. Residues: CASSVGTANTGELFF.

The V call is TRBV7-3, the J call TRBJ2-1; 7 bases map to TRBD2. The germline V gene has CDR1 SGHTA and CDR2 FQGTGA. The V gene end was trimmed by 0 bases and the J gene end by 8 bases; junction bases not matched to a gene: 7. The CDR3 sequence is 15 residues long. In DNA form, the CDR3 reads TGTGCCAGCAGCTTAACGGGGCGGGGGTACGATGAGCAGTTCTTC. As protein: CASSLTGRGYDEQFF.

J is TRBJ2-5 and V is TRBV6-1; a weak D match, TRBD1 (6 bases). The V end lost 2 bases, the J end lost 5 bases, and 15 bases lay between the germline ends. Per germline, CDR1 MNHNS and CDR2 SASEGT. This CDR3 spans 15 amino acids. The CDR3, as DNA: TGTGCCAGCAGTGAACCCCTGACAGGCCCCGAGACCCAGTACTTC. Translating it yields CASSEPLTGPETQYF.

The CDR3 region is CASSLGSVYEQYF. CDR3 in DNA: TGCGCCAGCAGCTTGGGGAGCGTCTACGAGCAGTACTTC. V is TRBV5-1 and J is TRBJ2-7; D is uncertain. The CDR3 runs 13 residues. Germline assignment: CDR1 SGHRS and CDR2 YFSETQ. V dropped 0 bases and J dropped 3 bases, with 7 bases sitting between them.

The chain employs TRBV9 and TRBJ2-2, with a weak D call TRBD1 (6 bases). Germline CDR1 is SGDLS and CDR2 is YYNGEE. Deletions cut 3 bases from V and 3 bases from J, with 15 bases between. The CDR3 extends over 16 amino acids. CDR3 DNA sequence: TGTGCCAGCAGCGGGGGACAAGGATGGGACACCGGGGAGCTGTTTTTT. It is translated as CASSGGQGWDTGELFF.

The V gene is TRBV7-2, the J gene TRBJ1-1, with a possible D match to TRBD1 (6 bases). CDR1 is SGHTA and CDR2 is FQGNSA in the germline V gene. V gave up 4 bases and J gave up 2 bases, with 8 bases separating them. The CDR3 has 13 residues. CDR3 DNA: TGTGCCAGCAGCTCACAGGGTAACACTGAAGCTTTCTTT. This translates into CASSSQGNTEAFF.

This CDR3 is CASSPREWEQFF. CDR3 in DNA: TGTGCCAGTAGCCCAAGAGAATGGGAGCAGTTCTTC. The J gene is TRBJ2-1, the V gene TRBV19; D gene ambiguous. The CDR3 contains 12 residues. With 6 bases removed from V and 10 bases from J, the gap between germline ends came to 13 bases. Germline values: CDR1 LNHDA, CDR2 SQIVND (reference sequence).

V usage is TRBV14 and J usage is TRBJ2-3; TRBD1 matches 7 bases. V lost 5 bases to trimming and J lost 1 base; unmatched junction nucleotides: 9. CDR3 size: 16 residues. Germline V gene data show CDR1 as SGHDN and CDR2 as FVKESK. CDR3 in DNA: TGTGCCAGCAGCTCGCGGACAGGCTGGGGCACAGATACGCAGTATTTT. Amino acid sequence: CASSSRTGWGTDTQYF.

The genes are TRBV5-1 and TRBJ2-5; no clear D gene. The CDR3 covers 13 residues. CDR1 SGHRS and CDR2 YFSETQ come from the germline V gene. V lost 0 bases to trimming and J lost 4 bases, with 7 bases between them. The CDR3 here is CASSLEIGETQYF. CDR3 DNA: TGCGCCAGCAGCTTGGAAATCGGAGAGACCCAGTACTTC.

V usage is TRBV2 and J usage is TRBJ2-7; D is uncertain. The germline CDR1 and CDR2 sequences are SNHLY and FYNNEI. The CDR3 length is 12 residues. V lost 7 bases to trimming and J lost 5 bases, with 12 bases between them. The CDR3 nucleotides read TGTGCCAGCACCTCAAGGAGCGACGAGCAGTACTTC. This gives the protein CASTSRSDEQYF.